Below are 15 T cell receptor beta chains sequenced from a single sample in a study of blood T cell repertoires in COVID-19. Profiling relied on immunoSEQ multiplex PCR, and the TCRdb table lists in-frame clones only, not all of them. This sample has 200,000 to 300,000 clones, with 75% to 90% found just once. Specimen: peripheral blood. Receptor source: a woman between 35 and 50 years old with acute or convalescent COVID-19.

This clone came up once. The chain carries TRBV7-8 and TRBJ1-2; 8 bases are a match to TRBD1. The V gene's germline CDR1 is SGHVS and CDR2 FQNEAQ. The CDR3 spans 12 residues. V trimming: 7 bases; J trimming: 8 bases; junction bases outside the gene matches: 6. The CDR3 DNA is TGTGCCAGCACCCTGGACAGGGCGGGCTACACCTTC. It encodes CASTLDRAGYTF.

The chain recombines TRBV12-3 or TRBV12-4 with TRBJ1-1; 7 nucleotides line up with TRBD1. The CDR3 is 13 amino acids. V dropped 6 bases and J dropped 1; count of bases not matched to a gene: 2. CDR3 coding DNA: TGTGCCAGCAGCCGGGACAGGAACACTGAAGCTTTCTTT. Translated: CASSRDRNTEAFF.

This clone was picked up one time. The rearrangement joins TRBV30 to TRBJ1-5; D is ambiguous. CDR1 and CDR2 from the germline V gene are GTSNPN and SVGIG (reference sequence). There are 19 residues in the CDR3. Between the trimmed V and J ends, which lost 7 bases and 4 bases, there was a span of 32 bases. The CDR3 reads CASFMGSGELRQGNQPQHF. The CDR3 bases are TGTGCCTCGTTCATGGGAAGTGGGGAGCTGAGACAAGGGAATCAGCCCCAGCATTTT.

The rearrangement joins TRBV19 to TRBJ1-1, with 9 nucleotides matching TRBD1. V was clipped by 3 bases and J by 3 bases; unmatched bases: 2. The CDR3 spans 14 residues. Germline V gives CDR1 LNHDA, CDR2 SQIVND (reference sequence). CDR3 DNA: TGTGCCAGTAGTATCCGACAGGGGGACACTGAAGCTTTCTTT. Translating it yields CASSIRQGDTEAFF. Filled out from reference TRBV19 and TRBJ1-1, the complete variable domain reads DGGITQSPKYLFRKEGQNVTLSCEQNLNHDAMYWYRQDPGQGLRLIYYSQIVNDFQKGDIAEGYSVSREKKESFPLTVTSAQKNPTAFYLCASSIRQGDTEAFFGQGTRLTVV.

The rearrangement links TRBV3-1 (or the pseudogene TRBV3-2) to TRBJ2-3, with TRBD2 as a possible D gene (7 bases). V shed 0 bases and J shed 7 bases, with 20 bases lying between them. This CDR3 is built from 17 residues. Germline CDR1 and CDR2: LGHDT and YNNKEL (reference sequence). This chain's CDR3 is CASSQDSGGRGGNTQYF. DNA of the CDR3: TGTGCCAGCAGCCAAGATTCCGGGGGCCGCGGGGGAAATACGCAGTATTTT.

The rearrangement joins TRBV10-3 to TRBJ1-1, with 7 bases lining up with TRBD1. The CDR3 contains 14 residues. V shed 3 bases and J 5 bases; nucleotides not matched to a gene: 6. The germline gives CDR1 ENHRY, CDR2 SYGVKD. This chain's CDR3 is CAISETGVGTEAFF. In DNA form, the CDR3 reads TGTGCCATCAGTGAAACAGGGGTTGGAACTGAAGCTTTCTTT.

V is TRBV11-2 and J is TRBJ1-2, with 7 bases fitting TRBD1. Germline V lookup: CDR1 SGHAT, CDR2 FQNNGV. The CDR3 length is 13 residues. Trimming cost V 8 bases and J 0 bases; bases outside gene matches: 3. The CDR3 spells CASYRGTNYGYTF. DNA for the CDR3: TGTGCCAGCTACAGGGGAACTAACTATGGCTACACCTTC.

The rearrangement links TRBV2 to TRBJ1-4, with 7 positions matching TRBD1. Germline assignment: CDR1 SNHLY and CDR2 FYNNEI. This CDR3 comprises 14 residues. The V segment lost 6 bases and the J segment 8 bases; nucleotides outside the gene matches: 9. The CDR3 sequence is CASRGQLEGEKLFF. In DNA form, the CDR3 reads TGTGCCAGCAGGGGACAGTTGGAGGGGGAAAAACTGTTTTTT.

The chain has TRBV5-4 and TRBJ2-5, with 9 bases that match TRBD1. The CDR3 has 15 amino acids. The V gene's germline CDR1 is SGHNT and CDR2 YYREEE (reference sequence). Unmatched junction bases numbered 2, after V lost 1 base and J lost 1 base. CDR3 region: CASSLRGQGQETQYF. Here the CDR3 DNA reads TGTGCCAGCAGCTTGAGGGGACAGGGCCAAGAGACCCAGTACTTC.

In regard to this clone: In the same sample, other DNA sequences code for this CDR3. The chain links TRBV5-1 to TRBJ2-5, with D uncertain. Trimming removed 4 bases from V and 1 base from J, with 2 bases in between. There are 11 residues in the CDR3. Germline V CDR1 and CDR2: SGHRS, YFSETQ. This chain's CDR3 is CASSLQETQYF. The CDR3 DNA reads as TGCGCCAGCAGCCTCCAAGAGACCCAGTACTTC.

The chain combines TRBV21-1 with TRBJ1-1; the table assigns TRBD1, which was not confirmed against the DNA. TRBV21-1 constitutes a pseudogene. The CDR3 has 15 amino acids. CDR3 loop: CASTQDRERGTEAFF. For the CDR3, the DNA is TGTGCCAGCACCCAGGACAGGGAGAGAGGCACTGAAGCTTTCTTT.

CDR3 nucleotide sequence: TGTGCCAGCAGCCATAACGGTGTACAGGGGTACACCGGGGAGCTGTTTTTT. It is translated as CASSHNGVQGYTGELFF. This chain joins TRBV11-2 and TRBJ2-2, with 7 bases matching TRBD1. Germline CDR1 is SGHAT and CDR2 is FQNNGV. This CDR3 is built from 17 residues. V was pared by 5 bases and J by 3 bases, with 12 bases of the junction left unmatched.

The gene calls are TRBV18 and TRBJ2-5; 10 positions match TRBD1. Germline V gene lookup returns CDR1 KGHSH and CDR2 LQKENI. The length of the CDR3 is 18 residues. Unmatched junction bases numbered 13, after V lost 3 bases and J lost 3 bases. The CDR3 nucleotides read TGTGCCAGCTCACCTCCCGTGGACAGGGGGTTTCCGAAAGAGACCCAGTACTTC. Residues: CASSPPVDRGFPKETQYF.

The genes are TRBV7-6 and TRBJ1-2; D is perhaps TRBD1 (5 bases). The V end was cut by 3 bases, the J end by 3 bases, with 14 bases between. The CDR3 spans 15 residues. Germline V gene sequence: CDR1 SGHVS, CDR2 FNYEAQ. CDR3 amino acids: CASSFGGDGDYGYTF. CDR3 DNA: TGTGCCAGCAGCTTTGGGGGGGACGGGGACTATGGCTACACCTTC.

This clone was seen once. V is TRBV19 and J is TRBJ1-5, with 8 bases that match TRBD1. V lost 3 bases and J lost 7; bases outside the gene matches: 8. This CDR3 has 15 amino acids. CDR1 is LNHDA and CDR2 is SQIVND in the germline V gene (reference sequence). CDR3 sequence: CASSILRQGKQPQHF. For the CDR3, the DNA is TGTGCCAGTAGTATCCTGCGACAGGGGAAACAGCCCCAGCATTTT.